This T cell receptor beta chain was profiled in a study of cytomegalovirus exposure and HLA in healthy donors. Regarding the study as a whole: Reports indicated that the classifier achieved high specificity and sensitivity in diagnosing cytomegalovirus status. Among the most significant clusters, several appeared linked to common viral pathogens in a later analysis.

Trimming removed 4 bases at V and 5 bases at J, with 9 bases between. Germline V CDR1 and CDR2: ENHRY, SYGVKD. This CDR3 contains 13 residues. Comment on this clone: Its target is unknown.

The PCR was carried out with 60 Vbeta primers and 13 Jbeta primers. Here immunoSEQ multiplex PCR was the method, and the copy in TCRdb shows in-frame clones only, minus some. The data show about 150,000 clones, about 81% seen once. This receptor was obtained from a woman aged 45-65 years in good health and CMV-seropositive. V gene TRBV10-3 combines with J gene TRBJ1-5; the D is unclear. The sample comprised PBMCs. As DNA, the CDR3 is TGTGCCATCAGTGGTGACAAATATCAGCCCCAGCATTTT. Its translation: CAISGDKYQPQHF.